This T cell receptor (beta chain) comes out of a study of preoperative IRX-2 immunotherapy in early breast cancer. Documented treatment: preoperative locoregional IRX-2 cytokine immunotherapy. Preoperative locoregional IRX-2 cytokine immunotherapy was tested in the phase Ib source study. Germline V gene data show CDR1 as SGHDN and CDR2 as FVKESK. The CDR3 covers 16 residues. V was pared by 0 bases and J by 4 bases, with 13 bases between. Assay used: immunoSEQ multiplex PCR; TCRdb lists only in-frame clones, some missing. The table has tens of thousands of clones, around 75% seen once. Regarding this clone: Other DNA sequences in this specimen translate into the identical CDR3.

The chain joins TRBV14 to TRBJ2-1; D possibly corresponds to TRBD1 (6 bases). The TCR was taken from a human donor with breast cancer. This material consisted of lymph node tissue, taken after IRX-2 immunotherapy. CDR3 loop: CASSQDPGDSYNEQFF. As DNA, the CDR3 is TGTGCCAGCAGCCAAGATCCAGGGGATTCTTACAATGAGCAGTTCTTC.